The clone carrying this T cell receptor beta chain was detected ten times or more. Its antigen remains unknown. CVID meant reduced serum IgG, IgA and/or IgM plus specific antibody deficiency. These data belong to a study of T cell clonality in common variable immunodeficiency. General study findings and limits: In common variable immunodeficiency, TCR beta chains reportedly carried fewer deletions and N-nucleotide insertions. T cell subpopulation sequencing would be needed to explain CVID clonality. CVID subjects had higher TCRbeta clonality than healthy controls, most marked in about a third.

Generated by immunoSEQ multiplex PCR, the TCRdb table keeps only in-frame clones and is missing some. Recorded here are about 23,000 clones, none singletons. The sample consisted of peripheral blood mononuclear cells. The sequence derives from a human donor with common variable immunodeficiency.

CDR3 bases read: TGCAGTGCTAGACAGGGGGCTATATCCTACGAG. Its protein product is CSARQGAISYE. The complete CDR3 sequence is CSARQGAISYEQYF. The J gene is TRBJ2-7, the V gene TRBV20-1; 8 bases are a match to TRBD1. From the germline J gene comes the end of the CDR3, since the read stops 3 residues before it. The CDR3 extends over 14 amino acids. CDR1 DFQATT and CDR2 SNEGSKA come from the germline V gene (reference sequence). Trimming took 2 bases from V and 1 from J; bases not matched to a gene: 4.